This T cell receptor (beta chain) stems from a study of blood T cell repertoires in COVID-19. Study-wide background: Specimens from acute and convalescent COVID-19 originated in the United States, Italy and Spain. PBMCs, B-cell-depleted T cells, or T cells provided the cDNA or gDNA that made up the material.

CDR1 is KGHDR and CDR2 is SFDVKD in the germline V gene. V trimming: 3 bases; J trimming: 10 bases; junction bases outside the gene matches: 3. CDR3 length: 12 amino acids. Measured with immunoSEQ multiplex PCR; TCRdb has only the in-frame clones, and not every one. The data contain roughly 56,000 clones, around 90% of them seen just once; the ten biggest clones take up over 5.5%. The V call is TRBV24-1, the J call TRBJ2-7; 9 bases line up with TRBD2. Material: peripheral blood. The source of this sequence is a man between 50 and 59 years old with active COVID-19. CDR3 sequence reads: CATSDERGAQYF. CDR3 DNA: TGTGCCACCAGTGATGAGCGGGGGGCCCAGTACTTC.